This entry features one T cell receptor (beta chain) sequence. The table came from immunoSEQ multiplex PCR; TCRdb's copy has only in-frame clones and leaves some out. The table lists 150,000 or so clones, around 84% of them singletons, with over 3% in the top ten. Germline V gene sequence: CDR1 SGDLS, CDR2 YYNGEE. This CDR3 is built from 14 residues. The V gene end was trimmed by 0 bases and the J gene end by 5 bases; junction bases not matched to a gene: 3. The data originate from a study of blood T cell repertoires in COVID-19. This receptor was taken from a human donor with acute or convalescent COVID-19. The donor label of this sample is uncertain. V and J are TRBV9 and TRBJ2-7, with 9 nucleotides matching TRBD1. Sequenced input: peripheral blood. The CDR3 region is CASSVATGGHEQYF. Written as DNA, the CDR3 is TGTGCCAGCAGCGTAGCTACAGGGGGCCACGAGCAGTACTTC.